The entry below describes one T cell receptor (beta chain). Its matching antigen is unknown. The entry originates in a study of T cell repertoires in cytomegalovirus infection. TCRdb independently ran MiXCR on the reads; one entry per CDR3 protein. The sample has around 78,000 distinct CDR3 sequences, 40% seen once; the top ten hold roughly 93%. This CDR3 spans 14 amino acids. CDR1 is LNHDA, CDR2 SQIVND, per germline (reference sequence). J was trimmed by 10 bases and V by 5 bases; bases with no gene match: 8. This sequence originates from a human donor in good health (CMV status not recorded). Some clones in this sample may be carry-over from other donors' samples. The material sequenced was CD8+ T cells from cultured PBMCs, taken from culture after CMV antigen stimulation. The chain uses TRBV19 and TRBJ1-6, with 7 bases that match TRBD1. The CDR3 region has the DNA TGTGCCAGTAGTCAACAGGGGCTTGACTCACCCCTCCACTTT. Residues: CASSQQGLDSPLHF.